This T cell receptor beta chain was obtained from a study of blood T cell repertoires in COVID-19. Turning to the study itself: PBMCs, B-cell-depleted T cells, or T cells provided the cDNA or gDNA that made up the material.

The authors' processing: Reference gene primers were amplified, and this amplification served to estimate nucleated cell counts. Only in-frame clones appear in the TCRdb table, and some are missing; sequencing was by immunoSEQ multiplex PCR. Clone size and the V and J calls come from that table; the DNA yielded D and trimming. The sample consists of around 85,000 clones, around 90% of them appearing once. The TCR was taken from an elderly woman with active or convalescent COVID-19. The sample taken for sequencing was peripheral blood.

CDR3 residues: CAISESAETQYF. Written as DNA, the CDR3 is TGTGCCATCAGTGAGTCTGCGGAGACCCAGTACTTC. The chain recombines TRBV10-3 with TRBJ2-5; D is unclear. Germline V gene data show CDR1 as ENHRY and CDR2 as SYGVKD. This CDR3 spans 12 amino acids. The V end was cut by 0 bases, the J end by 5 bases, with 4 bases between.